This T cell receptor beta chain was retrieved from a study of blood T cell repertoires in COVID-19. Study information: Specimens from acute and convalescent COVID-19 originated in the United States, Italy and Spain. Sources were T cells, B-cell-depleted T cells, or PBMCs; the material itself was cDNA or gDNA.

This clone was seen a handful of times. In the original processing: Researchers report that nucleated cell counts were estimated from reference gene primer amplification. TCRdb's copy holds only in-frame clones and misses some; the assay was immunoSEQ multiplex PCR. V and J calls and clone size are copied from that table; D and trimming were computed from the DNA. Of about 82,000 clones listed, around 82% are singletons. The Seattle patients, enrolled during active infection, were followed longitudinally. Sample: peripheral blood. The TCR originated in a man aged 55 to 70 with COVID-19, enrolled during active disease.

CDR3: CATSDRGRTDTQYF. The CDR3 bases are TGTGCCACCAGTGATCGTGGCCGCACAGATACGCAGTATTTT. This rearrangement joins TRBV24-1 to TRBJ2-3; no clear D gene. The CDR3 extends over 14 amino acids. Looked up from germline, CDR1 is KGHDR and CDR2 is SFDVKD. Trimming stripped 3 bases from V and 1 base from J, with 7 bases between.